These T cell receptor beta chains were read from a single sample in a study of blood T cell repertoires in COVID-19. Clones were sequenced by immunoSEQ multiplex PCR, and TCRdb holds only the in-frame ones, with some missing. The sample consists of about 140,000 clones, roughly 80% of them appearing once. Sequencing was done on a sample of peripheral blood. The receptors derive from a human donor in a cohort sampled during active COVID-19. The CDR3 runs from the conserved cysteine through the conserved F or W. The order of the fields is J gene, V gene, D gene, CDR3 protein, CDR3 DNA. D genes are given only for firm matches.

TRBJ1-6	TRBV7-3	TRBD1	CASSRGQGTSPLHF	TGTGCCAGCAGCCGGGGACAGGGGACCTCACCCCTCCACTTT
TRBJ1-6	TRBV6-1	-	CASSDSFFGSRPNYNSPLHF	TGTGCCAGCAGTGATAGTTTCTTTGGAAGCAGGCCGAACTATAATTCACCCCTCCACTTT
TRBJ2-1	TRBV5-1	TRBD2	CASSRGTLATSSYNEQFF	TGCGCCAGCAGCCGCGGAACACTAGCGACGAGCTCCTACAATGAGCAGTTCTTC
TRBJ2-5	TRBV7-7	-	CASSYRVKETQYF	TGTGCTAGCAGCTACAGGGTAAAAGAGACCCAGTACTTC
TRBJ2-7	TRBV6-6	-	CASSYSSGQFYEQYF	TGTGCCAGCAGTTACTCGAGCGGACAGTTCTACGAGCAGTACTTC
TRBJ1-1	TRBV7-9	-	CASSPGRGAGTEAFF	TGTGCCAGCAGCCCCGGACGTGGAGCGGGCACTGAAGCTTTCTTT
TRBJ1-4	TRBV7-8	-	CASSLGGLANEKLFF	TGTGCCAGCAGCTTAGGTGGCCTAGCTAATGAAAAACTGTTTTTT
TRBJ1-5	TRBV19	-	CASSNPDRTWEPQHF	TGTGCCAGTAGTAACCCCGACAGGACATGGGAGCCCCAGCATTTT
TRBJ1-1	TRBV18	-	CASSPPGNTEAFF	TGTGCCAGCTCACCGCCGGGAAACACTGAAGCTTTCTTT
TRBJ2-7	TRBV19	TRBD1	CASSIDHWTGWKYF	TGTGCCAGTAGTATAGACCACTGGACAGGGTGGAAGTACTTC
TRBJ2-3	TRBV13	TRBD2	CASSLVRGGSVDTQYF	TGTGCCAGCAGCTTAGTGCGGGGGGGGTCGGTCGATACGCAGTATTTT